The present TCR beta chain was sequenced within a study of blood T cell repertoires in COVID-19. Symptom resolution, clearance, or two negative PCRs marked the recovered donors of Cohort 3. Some clones are missing from TCRdb's copy, which holds only in-frame ones; the method was immunoSEQ multiplex PCR. The repertoire consists of about 290,000 clones, with around 90% occurring once and the leading ten covering about 1.8%. The germline V gene has CDR1 MNHEY and CDR2 SMNVEV (reference sequence). The CDR3 has 14 amino acids. Trimming took 6 bases from V and 1 from J, leaving 10 bases between them. This TCR derives from a woman aged 40 to 49 who had recovered from COVID-19. The sequencing sample was made of PBMCs or T cells enriched from blood (not recorded which). The V gene is TRBV27, the J gene TRBJ2-4; TRBD1 might be the D (6 bases). For the CDR3, the DNA is TGTGCCAGCAGGTCCCAGGGGGCCAAAAACATTCAGTACTTC. Protein: CASRSQGAKNIQYF.